Shown below are 29 T cell receptor beta chains from a single sample sequenced in a study of cytomegalovirus exposure and HLA in healthy donors. PCR used 60 Vbeta primers and 13 Jbeta primers. Libraries were prepared by immunoSEQ multiplex PCR; TCRdb keeps only in-frame clonotypes and omits some of them. The sample carries 150,000 to 200,000 clones, about 87% recorded once. Sequenced material: PBMCs. All receptors come from a young woman in good health and CMV-seronegative.

In DNA, the CDR3 is TGTGCCAGCACCGGGGGGGCTAGCGCCTATACCGAGACCCAGTACTTC. As protein: CASTGGASAYTETQYF. The chain combines TRBV7-2 with TRBJ2-5; 8 bases are shared with TRBD2. The CDR3 is 16 amino acids. CDR1 and CDR2 (germline): SGHTA, FQGNSA. Trimming took 7 bases from V and 5 from J; bases not matched to a gene: 15. Using reference TRBV7-2 and TRBJ2-5 for the parts outside the CDR3, the full variable domain is GAGVSQSPSNKVTEKGKDVELRCDPISGHTALYWYRQSLGQGLEFLIYFQGNSAPDKSGLPSDRFSAERTGGSVSTLTIQRTQQEDSAVYLCASTGGASAYTETQYFGPGTRLLVL.

The genes are TRBV28 and TRBJ1-5; maybe TRBD1 (5 bases). Trimming left V 4 bases short and J 4 bases short, with 11 bases between. Germline V CDR1 and CDR2: MDHEN, SYDVKM. The CDR3 loop spans 14 amino acids. The CDR3 DNA follows: TGTGCCAGCAGTTACGACAGTGGGAATCAGCCCCAGCATTTT. It is translated as CASSYDSGNQPQHF.

The genes are TRBV10-3 and TRBJ2-7, with a weak D call TRBD2 (5 bases). Germline V gene lookup returns CDR1 ENHRY and CDR2 SYGVKD. V dropped 3 bases and J dropped 6 bases, with 9 bases sitting between them. The CDR3 sequence is 12 residues long. CDR3 region: CAISDTRVEQYF. The CDR3 nucleotides are TGTGCCATCAGTGACACGCGGGTCGAGCAGTACTTC.

The chain employs TRBV29-1 and TRBJ1-2; D may be TRBD1 (5 bases). Germline V gene sequence: CDR1 SQVTM, CDR2 ANQGSEA. The CDR3 extends over 13 amino acids. Trimming took off 5 bases at V and 6 bases at J, with 16 bases between the two ends. CDR3: CSVRRGLRHGYTF. As DNA, the CDR3 is TGCAGCGTTCGGAGGGGCTTAAGGCATGGCTACACCTTC.

This clone showed up just a few times. The V and J genes are TRBV9 and TRBJ2-1, with D uncertain. CDR1 and CDR2 (germline): SGDLS, YYNGEE. Trimming cost V 0 bases and J 15 bases, with 10 bases left between them. This CDR3 contains 11 residues. Written as DNA, the CDR3 is TGTGCCAGCAGCGTAGGAGGCGAGAGGTTCTTC. Translated: CASSVGGERFF. Supplemented by reference TRBV9 and TRBJ2-1, the full variable domain reads DSGVTQTPKHLITATGQRVTLRCSPRSGDLSVYWYQQSLDQGLQFLIQYYNGEERAKGNILERFSAQQFPDLHSELNLSSLELGDSALYFCASSVGGERFFGPGTRLTVL.

The chain uses TRBV7-2 and TRBJ2-3; D uncertain. This CDR3 comprises 13 residues. CDR1 SGHTA and CDR2 FQGNSA come from the germline V gene. V was pared by 1 base and J by 7 bases, with 9 bases between. This chain's CDR3 is CASSLVVRNTQYF. The DNA for the CDR3 is TGTGCCAGCAGCTTAGTAGTACGAAATACGCAGTATTTT.

This chain joins TRBV28 and TRBJ2-1, with unresolved D. There are 13 residues in the CDR3. V lost 6 bases and J 4 bases, leaving 10 bases between the germline ends. Germline loops: CDR1 MDHEN, CDR2 SYDVKM. The CDR3 here is CASSPPLYNEQFF. The DNA for the CDR3 is TGTGCCAGCAGCCCTCCGCTATACAATGAGCAGTTCTTC.

A few counts support this clone. The rearrangement uses TRBV6-1 and TRBJ1-4; the D gene is possibly TRBD1 (6 bases). The CDR3 runs to 16 residues. The V and J ends lost 2 bases and 7 bases respectively, with 17 bases between them. Germline CDR1 MNHNS, CDR2 SASEGT. CDR3 in amino acids: CASSETLGHRGEKLFF. DNA of the CDR3: TGTGCCAGCAGTGAAACCCTGGGACATCGTGGTGAAAAACTGTTTTTT.

The chain links TRBV15 to TRBJ1-5; D is undetermined. V dropped 5 bases and J dropped 4 bases, with 18 bases sitting between them. The germline CDR1 and CDR2 sequences are LNHNV and YYDKDF (reference sequence). The CDR3 covers 16 residues. Here the CDR3 reads CATSPMRARGNQPQHF. The CDR3 region has the DNA TGTGCCACCAGCCCGATGAGAGCCCGTGGTAATCAGCCCCAGCATTTT.

The V and J genes are TRBV6-1 and TRBJ2-2; possible D gene TRBD1, 6 bases. The germline gives CDR1 MNHNS, CDR2 SASEGT. The CDR3 covers 12 residues. V was pared by 6 bases and J by 6 bases, with 8 bases between. CDR3: CASRDSSGELFF. CDR3 nucleotide sequence: TGTGCCAGCAGGGACAGTTCCGGGGAGCTGTTTTTT.

The chain joins TRBV9 to TRBJ2-7; TRBD2 matches at 9 bases. CDR3 length: 16 residues. Germline values: CDR1 SGDLS, CDR2 YYNGEE. V was pared by 0 bases and J by 0 bases, with 4 bases of the junction left unmatched. CDR3 DNA sequence: TGTGCCAGCAGCGTAGATCCTAGCGGGAACTCCTACGAGCAGTACTTC. Translation: CASSVDPSGNSYEQYF.

The chain combines TRBV6-5 with TRBJ1-1, with D tentatively TRBD1 (5 bases). Per the germline V gene, CDR1 is MNHEY and CDR2 is SVGAGI. Deletions cut 10 bases from V and 4 bases from J, with 16 bases between. The CDR3 has 13 residues. The CDR3 DNA reads as TGTGCCACCTTACAGGATGGCAGCACTGAAGCTTTCTTT. Protein product: CATLQDGSTEAFF.

The CDR3 reads CASRATVRELFF. Here the CDR3 DNA reads TGTGCCAGCAGGGCAACCGTGAGGGAGCTGTTTTTT. The V call is TRBV2, the J call TRBJ2-2; unclear D gene. In germline, CDR1 is SNHLY, CDR2 FYNNEI. CDR3 length equals 12 residues. Trimming left V 6 bases short and J 9 bases short, with 11 bases between.

The chain is built from TRBV30 and TRBJ1-3; D is unclear. This CDR3 contains 12 residues. Germline CDR1 GTSNPN, CDR2 SVGIG (reference sequence). V gave up 3 bases and J gave up 4 bases, with 7 bases separating them. CDR3 in DNA: TGTGCCTGGAGCAACATGGGAAACACCATATATTTT. Encoded protein: CAWSNMGNTIYF.

This chain uses TRBV6-5 with TRBJ1-2, with 12 bases aligning to TRBD1. V lost 0 bases to trimming and J lost 8 bases; unmatched junction nucleotides: 7. The CDR3 is 16 amino acids. Per the germline V gene, CDR1 is MNHEY and CDR2 is SVGAGI. The CDR3 here is CASSYSSGQGADGYTF. The CDR3, as DNA: TGTGCCAGCAGTTACTCGTCGGGACAGGGGGCTGACGGCTACACCTTC.

There are a few counts of this clone. V is TRBV4-3 and J is TRBJ1-1; tentative D call: TRBD1 (6 bases). Per the germline V gene, CDR1 is LGHNA and CDR2 is YSLEER. V lost 1 base and J 5 bases, leaving 14 bases between the germline ends. The CDR3 consists of 15 residues. The CDR3 nucleotides are TGCGCCAGCAGCCAAGCGGCAGGGGCAGGTACTGAAGCTTTCTTT. Translation: CASSQAAGAGTEAFF.

The chain joins TRBV27 to TRBJ2-1, with 9 bases aligning to TRBD2. V lost 2 bases to trimming and J lost 5 bases; unmatched junction nucleotides: 4. This CDR3 has 15 amino acids. Looked up from germline, CDR1 is MNHEY and CDR2 is SMNVEV (reference sequence). The DNA of the CDR3 is TGTGCCAGCAGTTTAATTGCGGGAGGGAACAATGAGCAGTTCTTC. Translated: CASSLIAGGNNEQFF.

V gene TRBV6-5 combines with J gene TRBJ2-5; D uncertain. Trimming cost V 2 bases and J 3 bases, with 7 bases left between them. CDR1 and CDR2 from the germline V gene are MNHEY and SVGAGI. The CDR3 totals 13 residues. The CDR3: CASSYGQKETQYF. DNA for the CDR3: TGTGCCAGCAGTTACGGGCAGAAAGAGACCCAGTACTTC.

The V gene is TRBV7-8, the J gene TRBJ2-5, with 8 bases that match TRBD2. CDR3 length: 13 amino acids. Per the germline V gene, CDR1 is SGHVS and CDR2 is FQNEAQ. The J segment lost 5 bases and the V segment lost 10 bases, leaving 9 bases of the junction unmatched. Written as DNA, the CDR3 is TGTGCCACCTGCGGGGGGCCTGGGGAGACCCAGTACTTC. Translated, it gives CATCGGPGETQYF.

V gene TRBV29-1 combines with J gene TRBJ2-7; 11 bases match TRBD2. Germline lookup yields CDR1 SQVTM and CDR2 ANQGSEA. The CDR3 loop spans 13 amino acids. Trimming cost V 3 bases and J 9 bases; bases outside gene matches: 7. For the CDR3, the DNA is TGCAGCGTTGACTTTACTAGCGGGAGTACGCAGTACTTC. Its translation: CSVDFTSGSTQYF.

This chain connects TRBV6-4 to TRBJ1-1; 8 bases map to TRBD1. Germline V gives CDR1 MRHNA, CDR2 SNTAGT. V gave up 4 bases and J gave up 4 bases; unmatched junction bases: 8. The CDR3 extends over 15 amino acids. This CDR3 reads CASSGDQGAGTEAFF. The CDR3, as DNA: TGTGCCAGCAGTGGGGATCAGGGGGCCGGCACTGAAGCTTTCTTT.

A word on this clone: The junction and the germline gene differ at one end; a read error may be behind it. This rearrangement joins TRBV5-1 to TRBJ1-2; 9 positions agree with TRBD1. The CDR3 length is 12 residues. CDR1 SGHRS and CDR2 YFSETQ come from the germline V gene. The CDR3 sequence is CASSLDRGRVFF. CDR3 nucleotide sequence: TGCGCCAGCAGCTTGGACAGGGGGCGCGTGTTCTTC.

The chain links TRBV28 to TRBJ2-5; 7 nucleotides align to TRBD1. The J call may be wrong; the DNA end is better matched by TRBJ2-7. CDR1 and CDR2 (germline): MDHEN, SYDVKM. The CDR3 has 11 residues. CDR3 sequence reads: CASRDSYEQYF. CDR3 in DNA: TGTGCCAGCCGGGACAGTTACGAGCAGTACTTC.

The chain recombines TRBV19 with TRBJ1-1; a possible D gene is TRBD1 (5 bases). The germline V and J ends were trimmed by 5 bases and 7 bases, with 11 bases remaining between them. The CDR3 has 12 amino acids. CDR1 and CDR2 (germline): LNHDA, SQIVND (reference sequence). DNA for the CDR3: TGTGCCAGTAGTCTAAACAGGTATGAAGCTTTCTTT. Its translation is CASSLNRYEAFF. The full variable domain, rest sourced from reference TRBV19 and TRBJ1-1, is DGGITQSPKYLFRKEGQNVTLSCEQNLNHDAMYWYRQDPGQGLRLIYYSQIVNDFQKGDIAEGYSVSREKKESFPLTVTSAQKNPTAFYLCASSLNRYEAFFGQGTRLTVV.

The V gene is TRBV15, the J gene TRBJ2-4; TRBD2 agrees at 8 bases. CDR1 and CDR2 (germline): LNHNV, YYDKDF (reference sequence). Trimming took 11 bases from V and 4 from J; bases not matched to a gene: 7. CDR3 size: 13 residues. The CDR3 region is CASSTSEKNIQYF. Written as DNA, the CDR3 is TGTGCCTCCTCGACTAGCGAAAAAAACATTCAGTACTTC.

The V call is TRBV4-2, the J call TRBJ1-1; D is unresolved. The germline gives CDR1 LGHNA, CDR2 YNFKEQ. This CDR3 is built from 13 residues. Trimming pared 4 bases from V and 4 bases from J, leaving 10 bases between. The chain's CDR3 is CASSPEGVTEAFF. CDR3 DNA: TGTGCCAGCAGCCCCGAGGGAGTCACTGAAGCTTTCTTT.

The genes are TRBV10-3 and TRBJ2-3; 13 bases are shared with TRBD2. J lost 5 bases, V lost 10 bases, and 3 bases had no gene match. The CDR3 totals 13 residues. CDR1 and CDR2 (germline): ENHRY, SYGVKD. As DNA, the CDR3 is TGTGCCAGCGGACTAGCGGGAGAAGATACGCAGTATTTT. Protein sequence: CASGLAGEDTQYF.

This chain joins TRBV7-9 and TRBJ2-7, with a weak D call TRBD1 (6 bases). Trimming took off 5 bases at V and 0 bases at J, with 23 bases between the two ends. Looked up from germline, CDR1 is SEHNR and CDR2 is FQNEAQ (reference sequence). The CDR3 has 18 amino acids. The CDR3 sequence: CASSASLPGHVPSYEQYF. In DNA form, the CDR3 reads TGTGCCAGCAGCGCCTCACTTCCGGGACACGTCCCCTCCTACGAGCAGTACTTC.

The V call is TRBV7-3, the J call TRBJ1-2; D gene unclear. The CDR3 extends over 14 amino acids. Germline CDR1 and CDR2: SGHTA and FQGTGA. Trimming removed 0 bases at V and 2 bases at J, with 7 bases between. CDR3 sequence reads: CASSLTPGNYGYTF. CDR3 DNA sequence: TGTGCCAGCAGCTTAACACCCGGGAACTATGGCTACACCTTC.